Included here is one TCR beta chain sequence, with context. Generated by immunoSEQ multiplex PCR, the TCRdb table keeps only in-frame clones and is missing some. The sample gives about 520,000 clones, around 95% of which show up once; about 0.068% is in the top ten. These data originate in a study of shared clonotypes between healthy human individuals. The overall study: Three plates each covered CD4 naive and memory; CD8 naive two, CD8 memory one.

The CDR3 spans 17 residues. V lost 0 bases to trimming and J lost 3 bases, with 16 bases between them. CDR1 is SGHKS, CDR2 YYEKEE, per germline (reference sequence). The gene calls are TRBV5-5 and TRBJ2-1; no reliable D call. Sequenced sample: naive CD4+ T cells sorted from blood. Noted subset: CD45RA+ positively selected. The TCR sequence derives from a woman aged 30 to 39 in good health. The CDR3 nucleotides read TGTGCCAGCAGCTTGGCCTCGGTAAAGCGTGACTACAATGAGCAGTTCTTC. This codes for CASSLASVKRDYNEQFF.